The following is a TCR beta chain sequence with its context. The data were obtained in a study of blood T cell repertoires in COVID-19. Using immunoSEQ multiplex PCR, the repertoire was profiled, and TCRdb retains in-frame clones only, with some absent. The table records around 86,000 clones, 87% of them present only once. Germline assignment: CDR1 MNHEY and CDR2 SVGAGI. This CDR3 region has 14 residues. Trimming removed 6 bases at V and 3 bases at J, with 12 bases between. The sequence derives from a human donor with acute or convalescent COVID-19. The donor label of this sample is uncertain. The rearrangement joins TRBV6-5 to TRBJ1-5; weak D call: TRBD1 (6 bases). The sample was peripheral blood. The chain's CDR3 is CASSSGTPNQPQHF. The CDR3 region has the DNA TGTGCCAGCAGCTCCGGGACACCCAATCAGCCCCAGCATTTT.